This entry lists 9 T cell receptor beta chains sequenced from one sample in a study of blood T cell repertoires in COVID-19 (dated by TCRdb to between 2020 and 2021). Library preparation used the immunoSEQ multiplex PCR assay. In its TCRdb copy, this immuneACCESS table keeps in-frame sequences only and misses some clones. Where compared with another copy, unresolved V genes explain less than half of these, and the others have no known cause. Within this sample are some 100,000 clones, with about nine tenths of them counted one time only. The leading ten clones occupy 17% of the sample. Sample: peripheral blood. Every receptor here comes from a man aged 45-65 years with acute or convalescent COVID-19.

V and J are TRBV18 and TRBJ1-5; 7 positions match TRBD1. The CDR3 has 14 residues. Germline CDR1 is KGHSH and CDR2 is LQKENI. V was pared by 4 bases and J by 2 bases, with 2 bases of the junction left unmatched. CDR3 sequence: CASSQGAGNQPQHF. The CDR3 DNA is TGTGCCAGCTCACAGGGGGCTGGCAATCAGCCCCAGCATTTT.

The CDR3 sequence is CASSIDTDTEAFF. DNA of the CDR3: TGTGCCAGTAGTATAGACACAGACACTGAAGCTTTCTTT. The genes are TRBV19 and TRBJ1-1; no reliable D call. This CDR3 is 13 amino acids long. Germline lookup yields CDR1 LNHDA and CDR2 SQIVND (reference sequence). V dropped 0 bases and J dropped 3 bases, with 5 bases sitting between them. Full variable domain (outside the CDR3, taken from reference TRBV19 and TRBJ1-1): DGGITQSPKYLFRKEGQNVTLSCEQNLNHDAMYWYRQDPGQGLRLIYYSQIVNDFQKGDIAEGYSVSREKKESFPLTVTSAQKNPTAFYLCASSIDTDTEAFFGQGTRLTVV.

In DNA, the CDR3 is TGTGCCAGCAGTCCTGGGAGGGGGAGCAATGAGCAGTTCTTC. It encodes CASSPGRGSNEQFF. The chain couples TRBV7-3 to TRBJ2-1, with D maybe TRBD2 (7 bases). V lost 6 bases, J lost 6 bases, and 15 bases lay in between. Germline lookup yields CDR1 SGHTA and CDR2 FQGTGA. This CDR3 has 14 amino acids.

The V and J genes are TRBV3-1 (or the pseudogene TRBV3-2) and TRBJ1-1; tentative D call: TRBD1 (5 bases). The V end was cut by 4 bases, the J end by 7 bases, with 10 bases between. The CDR3 has 12 residues. Germline CDR1 and CDR2: LGHDT and YNNKEL (reference sequence). The DNA for the CDR3 is TGTGCCAGCAGCCGAGAGACAGATGAAGCTTTCTTT. It codes for CASSRETDEAFF.

The chain couples TRBV14 to TRBJ2-7, with D possibly TRBD1 on 6 matching bases. Looked up from germline, CDR1 is SGHDN and CDR2 is FVKESK. Between the trimmed V and J ends, which lost 0 bases and 6 bases, there was a span of 12 bases. This CDR3 has 14 residues. The CDR3 here is CASSQDIIGGEQYF. In nucleotides, the CDR3 is TGTGCCAGCAGCCAAGATATCATAGGGGGCGAGCAGTACTTC.

The chain has TRBV12-5 and TRBJ2-3, with D tentatively TRBD2 (6 bases). This CDR3 has 15 amino acids. With 3 bases removed from V and 2 bases from J, the gap between germline ends came to 12 bases. CDR1 and CDR2 from the germline V gene are LGHNT and FRNRAP. This chain's CDR3 is CASGLIADPTDTQYF. The CDR3 DNA sequence: TGTGCTAGTGGTTTAATAGCGGACCCCACAGATACGCAGTATTTT.

The chain combines TRBV5-1 with TRBJ2-3; D may be TRBD2 (7 bases). Per germline, CDR1 SGHRS and CDR2 YFSETQ. Deletions cut 4 bases from V and 1 base from J, with 19 bases between. CDR3 size: 17 residues. The CDR3, as DNA: TGCGCCAGCAGCCCCGGCCGGGGGGCCGCTGGCACAGATACGCAGTATTTT. It codes for CASSPGRGAAGTDTQYF. The full variable domain, in which reference TRBV5-1 and TRBJ2-3 provide the parts outside the CDR3, is KAGVTQTPRYLIKTRGQQVTLSCSPISGHRSVSWYQQTPGQGLQFLFEYFSETQRNKGNFPGRFSGRQFSNSRSEMNVSTLELGDSALYLCASSPGRGAAGTDTQYFGPGTRLTVL.

The chain joins TRBV3-1 (or the pseudogene TRBV3-2) to TRBJ1-5; D gene unclear. Per germline, CDR1 LGHDT and CDR2 YNNKEL (reference sequence). The CDR3 loop spans 12 amino acids. V was clipped by 3 bases and J by 6 bases, with 6 bases between them. CDR3 protein: CASSQSGQPQHF. The CDR3, as DNA: TGTGCCAGCAGCCAGTCGGGTCAGCCCCAGCATTTT.

The J gene is TRBJ1-2, the V gene TRBV29-1; D is perhaps TRBD1 (5 bases). The germline V gene encodes CDR1 SQVTM and CDR2 ANQGSEA. CDR3 size: 16 residues. Trimming pared 5 bases from V and 2 bases from J, leaving 21 bases between. As DNA, the CDR3 is TGCAGCGTTCGGTCTGGGGCATCAACACCGAACTATGGCTACACCTTC. It encodes CSVRSGASTPNYGYTF. Using reference TRBV29-1 and TRBJ1-2 for the parts outside the CDR3, the full variable domain is SAVISQKPSRDICQRGTSLTIQCQVDSQVTMMFWYRQQPGQSLTLIATANQGSEATYESGFVIDKFPISRPNLTFSTLTVSNMSPEDSSIYLCSVRSGASTPNYGYTFGSGTRLTVV.